Here is one TCR beta chain with its context. V lost 0 bases and J lost 4; bases outside the gene matches: 8. Germline loops: CDR1 SGHRS, CDR2 YFSETQ. This CDR3 has 17 residues. Libraries were prepared by immunoSEQ multiplex PCR; TCRdb keeps only in-frame clonotypes and omits some of them. This repertoire shows around 400,000 clones, around 87% found once; its top ten account for about 9.4%. This specimen belongs to a study of blood T cell repertoires in COVID-19. Study as a whole: Specimens from acute and convalescent COVID-19 originated in the United States, Italy and Spain.

The sequence came from a woman in her 30s with COVID-19, enrolled during active disease. The rearrangement joins TRBV5-1 to TRBJ2-2; 8 bases map to TRBD1. The sample consisted of peripheral blood. The CDR3 nucleotides read TGCGCCAGCAGCTTGGGCCTGGGACAGGAGGGCACCGGGGAGCTGTTTTTT. This gives the protein CASSLGLGQEGTGELFF.